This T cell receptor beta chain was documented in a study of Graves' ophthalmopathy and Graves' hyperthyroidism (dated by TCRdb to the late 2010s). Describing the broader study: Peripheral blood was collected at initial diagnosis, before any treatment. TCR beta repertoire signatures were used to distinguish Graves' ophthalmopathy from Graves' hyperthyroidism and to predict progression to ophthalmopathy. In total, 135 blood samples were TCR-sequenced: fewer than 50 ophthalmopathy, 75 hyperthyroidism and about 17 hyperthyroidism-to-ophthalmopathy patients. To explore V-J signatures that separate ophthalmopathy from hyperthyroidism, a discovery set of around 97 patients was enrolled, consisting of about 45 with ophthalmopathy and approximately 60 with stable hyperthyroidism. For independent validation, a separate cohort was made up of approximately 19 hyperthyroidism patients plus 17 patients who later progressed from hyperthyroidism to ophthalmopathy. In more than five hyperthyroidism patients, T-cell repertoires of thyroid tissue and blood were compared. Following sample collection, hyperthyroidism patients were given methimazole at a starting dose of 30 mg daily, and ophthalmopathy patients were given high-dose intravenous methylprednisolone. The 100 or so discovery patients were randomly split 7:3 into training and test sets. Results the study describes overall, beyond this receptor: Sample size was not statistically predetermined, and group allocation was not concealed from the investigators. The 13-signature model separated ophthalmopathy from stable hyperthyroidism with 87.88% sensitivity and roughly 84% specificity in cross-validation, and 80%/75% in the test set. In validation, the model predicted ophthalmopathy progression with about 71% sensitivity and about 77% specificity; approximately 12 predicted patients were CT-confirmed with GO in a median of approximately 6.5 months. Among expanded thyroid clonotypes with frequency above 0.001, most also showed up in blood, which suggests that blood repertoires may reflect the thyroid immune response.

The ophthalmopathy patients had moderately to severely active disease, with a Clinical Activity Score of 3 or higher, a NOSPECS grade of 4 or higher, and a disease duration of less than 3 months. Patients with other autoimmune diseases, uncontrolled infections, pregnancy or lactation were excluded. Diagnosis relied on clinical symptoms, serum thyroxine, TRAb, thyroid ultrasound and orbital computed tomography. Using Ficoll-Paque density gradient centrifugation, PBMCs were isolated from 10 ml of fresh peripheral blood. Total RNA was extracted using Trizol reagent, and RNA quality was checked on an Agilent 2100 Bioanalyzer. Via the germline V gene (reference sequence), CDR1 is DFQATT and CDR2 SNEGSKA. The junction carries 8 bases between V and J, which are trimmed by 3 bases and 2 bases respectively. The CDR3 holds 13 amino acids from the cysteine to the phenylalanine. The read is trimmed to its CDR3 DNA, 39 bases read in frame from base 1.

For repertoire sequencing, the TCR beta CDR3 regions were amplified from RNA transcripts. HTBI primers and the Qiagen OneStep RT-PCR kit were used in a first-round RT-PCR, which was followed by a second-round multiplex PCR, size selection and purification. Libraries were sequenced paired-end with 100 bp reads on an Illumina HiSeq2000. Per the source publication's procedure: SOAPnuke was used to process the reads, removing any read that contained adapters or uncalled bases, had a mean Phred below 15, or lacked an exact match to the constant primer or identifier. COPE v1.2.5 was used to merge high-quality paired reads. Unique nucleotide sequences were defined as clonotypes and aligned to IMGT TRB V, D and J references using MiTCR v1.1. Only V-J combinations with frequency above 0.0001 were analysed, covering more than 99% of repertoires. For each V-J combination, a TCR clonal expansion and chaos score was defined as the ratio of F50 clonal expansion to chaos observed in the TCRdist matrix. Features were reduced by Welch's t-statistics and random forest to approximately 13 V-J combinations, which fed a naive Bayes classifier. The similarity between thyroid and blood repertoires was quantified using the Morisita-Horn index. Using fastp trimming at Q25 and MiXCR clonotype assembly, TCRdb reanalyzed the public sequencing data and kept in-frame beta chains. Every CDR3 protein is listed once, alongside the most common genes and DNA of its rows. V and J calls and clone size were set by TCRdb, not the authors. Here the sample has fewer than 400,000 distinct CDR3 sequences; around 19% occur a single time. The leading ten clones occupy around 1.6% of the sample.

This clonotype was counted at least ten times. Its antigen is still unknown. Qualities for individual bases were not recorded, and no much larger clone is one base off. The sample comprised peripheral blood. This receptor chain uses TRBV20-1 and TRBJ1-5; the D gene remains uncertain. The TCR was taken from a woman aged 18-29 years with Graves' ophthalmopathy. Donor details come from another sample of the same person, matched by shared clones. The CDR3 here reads CSARVPGNQPQHF. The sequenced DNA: TGCAGTGCTAGGGTTCCGGGCAATCAGCCCCAGCATTTT.